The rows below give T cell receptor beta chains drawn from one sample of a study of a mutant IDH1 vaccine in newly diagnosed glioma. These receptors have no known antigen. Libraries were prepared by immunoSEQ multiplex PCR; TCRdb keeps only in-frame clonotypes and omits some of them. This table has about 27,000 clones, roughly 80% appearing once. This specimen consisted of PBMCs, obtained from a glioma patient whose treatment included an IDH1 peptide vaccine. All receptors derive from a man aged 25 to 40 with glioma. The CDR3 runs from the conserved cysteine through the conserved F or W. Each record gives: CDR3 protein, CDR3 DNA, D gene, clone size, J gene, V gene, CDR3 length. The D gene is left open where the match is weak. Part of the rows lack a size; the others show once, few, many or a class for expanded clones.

CASSSSNEKLFF | TGTGCCAGCAGCTCCAGTAATGAAAAACTGTTTTTT | . | . | TRBJ1-4 | TRBV14 | 12
CASSIEDRSNQPQHF | TGTGCCAGTAGTATAGAGGACAGGAGCAATCAGCCCCAGCATTTT | TRBD1 | . | TRBJ1-5 | TRBV19 | 15
CASSPERTGIKNTEAFF | TGTGCCAGCAGTCCCGAACGGACAGGGATTAAGAACACTGAAGCTTTCTTT | TRBD1 | . | TRBJ1-1 | TRBV25-1 | 17
CASSLIGSHMAEAFF | TGTGCCAGCAGCTTAATAGGGAGCCATATGGCTGAAGCTTTCTTT | . | . | TRBJ1-1 | TRBV7-2 | 15
CASSWSTDTQYF | TGCGCCAGCAGCTGGAGCACAGATACGCAGTATTTT | . | . | TRBJ2-3 | TRBV5-1 | 12
CASSLGTSGGYEQYF | TGTGCCAGCAGCTTGGGGACTAGCGGGGGTTACGAGCAGTACTTC | TRBD2 | . | TRBJ2-7 | TRBV5-6 | 15
CASSGGRFLNTEAFF | TGTGCCAGTAGTGGGGGACGGTTTCTAAACACTGAAGCTTTCTTT | . | once | TRBJ1-1 | TRBV19 | 15
CASRLIPEAGEEEQFF | TGCGCCAGCAGACTTATCCCGGAAGCGGGAGAGGAGGAGCAGTTCTTC | TRBD2 | . | TRBJ2-1 | TRBV5-1 | 16
CASRSLAGGDNEQFF | TGTGCCAGCAGGTCACTAGCGGGAGGGGACAATGAGCAGTTCTTC | TRBD2 | medium-sized | TRBJ2-1 | TRBV27 | 15
CASSEMDGNYGYTF | TGTGCCAGCAGTGAAATGGACGGGAACTATGGCTACACCTTC | . | . | TRBJ1-2 | TRBV2 | 14
CSVEGLAGATSTDTQYF | TGCAGCGTTGAAGGACTAGCGGGGGCCACAAGCACAGATACGCAGTATTTT | TRBD2 | . | TRBJ2-3 | TRBV29-1 | 17
CASSLPLGDRNGYTF | TGCGCCAGCAGCTTGCCGCTAGGGGATCGAAATGGCTACACCTTC | . | . | TRBJ1-2 | TRBV5-1 | 15
CASSHPARRLCRFTEAFF | TGCGCCAGCAGTCACCCGGCCAGGCGACTCTGCCGCTTCACTGAAGCTTTCTTT | . | once | TRBJ1-1 | TRBV23-1 | 18
CAASPGQGGNYGYTF | TGTGCCGCCAGCCCTGGACAGGGTGGTAACTATGGCTACACCTTC | TRBD1 | . | TRBJ1-2 | TRBV10-3 | 15
CASSPTGTYEQYF | TGTGCCAGCAGCCCCACAGGGACCTACGAGCAGTACTTC | . | few | TRBJ2-7 | TRBV2 | 13
CASSTGLDTIYF | TGTGCCAGCAGCACAGGCCTCGACACCATATATTTT | . | . | TRBJ1-3 | TRBV6-5 | 12
CASSIGGGSNYGYTF | TGTGCCAGTAGTATAGGGGGCGGATCTAACTATGGCTACACCTTC | . | . | TRBJ1-2 | TRBV19 | 15
CASSSGTGANEQFF | TGTGCCAGCAGTTCCGGGACAGGGGCGAATGAGCAGTTCTTC | TRBD1 | . | TRBJ2-1 | TRBV6-5 | 14
CAISESEKGTQETQYF | TGTGCCATCAGTGAGTCAGAAAAAGGGACTCAAGAGACCCAGTACTTC | . | . | TRBJ2-5 | TRBV10-3 | 16
CASSHDRGAGELFF | TGTGCCAGCAGCCACGACAGGGGGGCCGGGGAGCTGTTTTTT | TRBD1 | . | TRBJ2-2 | TRBV14 | 14
CATSRGSYGAYEQYF | TGTGCCACCAGCAGGGGTAGTTATGGCGCCTACGAGCAGTACTTC | . | . | TRBJ2-7 | TRBV15 | 15
CASSSGRGTGELFF | TGTGCCAGCAGCTCAGGGAGAGGGACCGGGGAGCTGTTTTTT | . | . | TRBJ2-2 | TRBV27 | 14
CASIPAGEETQYF | TGTGCCAGCATTCCAGCGGGGGAGGAGACCCAGTACTTC | TRBD2 | . | TRBJ2-5 | TRBV2 | 13
CASSPGQGSGYTF | TGTGCCAGCAGTCCGGGACAGGGAAGCGGCTACACCTTC | TRBD1 | . | TRBJ1-2 | TRBV6-1 | 13
CASSLGVGGFGYTF | TGTGCCAGCAGTTTAGGAGTAGGGGGGTTTGGCTACACCTTC | . | . | TRBJ1-2 | TRBV27 | 14
CASSLVREPSSYEQYF | TGTGCCAGCAGTTTAGTAAGGGAACCGAGCTCCTACGAGCAGTACTTC | . | once | TRBJ2-7 | TRBV27 | 16
CASSPGRRATNEKLFF | TGTGCCAGCAGCCCTGGCCGAAGGGCAACTAATGAAAAACTGTTTTTT | . | . | TRBJ1-4 | TRBV5-6 | 16
CASSPGANTEAFF | TGTGCCAGCTCCCCTGGGGCGAACACTGAAGCTTTCTTT | . | . | TRBJ1-1 | TRBV18 | 13
CASSDPGIQYGYTF | TGTGCCAGCTCAGACCCTGGGATCCAGTATGGCTACACCTTC | . | . | TRBJ1-2 | TRBV18 | 14
CSVGETGELFF | TGCAGCGTTGGGGAAACCGGGGAGCTGTTTTTT | . | . | TRBJ2-2 | TRBV29-1 | 11
CASSSLRGSYEQYF | TGTGCCAGCAGCTCCCTCAGGGGGTCCTACGAGCAGTACTTC | TRBD1 | . | TRBJ2-7 | TRBV11-3 | 14
CASSLRAGVSNEQFF | TGTGCCAGCAGCTTGAGAGCGGGGGTATCCAATGAGCAGTTCTTC | TRBD2 | . | TRBJ2-1 | TRBV5-6 | 15
CASSLSGVQPQHF | TGTGCCAGCAGCTTGTCCGGAGTGCAGCCCCAGCATTTT | . | . | TRBJ1-5 | TRBV5-6 | 13
CASSSLSGYTF | TGTGCCAGCAGCTCCCTATCGGGCTACACCTTC | . | . | TRBJ1-2 | TRBV6-6 | 11
CASSLKGLTYEQYF | TGTGCCAGCAGCCTAAAGGGACTAACCTACGAGCAGTACTTC | TRBD2 | . | TRBJ2-7 | TRBV5-4 | 14
CASSSNPMTSGSRDEQFF | TGTGCCAGCAGCTCAAACCCGATGACTAGCGGGAGTAGGGATGAGCAGTTCTTC | TRBD2 | . | TRBJ2-1 | TRBV5-4 | 18
CAWSLGSGSTDTQYF | TGTGCCTGGAGTCTTGGTAGCGGGAGCACAGATACGCAGTATTTT | TRBD2 | . | TRBJ2-3 | TRBV30 | 15
CASTLDGNTIYF | TGCGCCAGCACACTTGACGGAAACACCATATATTTT | . | . | TRBJ1-3 | TRBV5-1 | 12
CASSLAFGANTEAFF | TGTGCCAGCAGCTTAGCGTTCGGGGCGAACACTGAAGCTTTCTTT | . | . | TRBJ1-1 | TRBV7-2 | 15
CASSLEAYGYTF | TGTGCCAGCAGCTTGGAGGCCTATGGCTACACCTTC | . | . | TRBJ1-2 | TRBV5-4 | 12
CASSDGRGNQPQHF | TGTGCCAGCAGTGACGGCAGGGGCAATCAGCCCCAGCATTTT | . | . | TRBJ1-5 | TRBV2 | 14
CAWSLQGDTQYF | TGTGCCTGGAGCTTACAGGGTGATACGCAGTATTTT | . | . | TRBJ2-3 | TRBV30 | 12
CASGELRGSSYEQYF | TGTGCCAGCGGCGAGTTGCGCGGTAGCTCCTACGAGCAGTACTTC | . | once | TRBJ2-7 | TRBV5-6 | 15
CASSFAGQKNTEAFF | TGTGCCAGCAGTTTTGCGGGACAGAAGAACACTGAAGCTTTCTTT | TRBD1 | few | TRBJ1-1 | TRBV28 | 15
CASSYGQGGTKGYTF | TGTGCCAGCAGTTACGGGCAGGGGGGGACTAAGGGCTACACCTTC | TRBD1 | . | TRBJ1-2 | TRBV6-6 | 15
CASRETSGYYNEQFF | TGCGCCAGCAGGGAGACTAGCGGGTACTACAATGAGCAGTTCTTC | TRBD2 | . | TRBJ2-1 | TRBV10-2 | 15
CASSVDGGSYNEQFF | TGTGCCAGCAGCGTAGACGGCGGTTCCTACAATGAGCAGTTCTTC | . | . | TRBJ2-1 | TRBV9 | 15
CASSQDSLNTEAFF | TGTGCCAGTAGCCAGGACAGCCTTAACACTGAAGCTTTCTTT | . | . | TRBJ1-1 | TRBV19 | 14
CAWRRGRGQGFSNTEAFF | TGTGCCTGGAGGAGGGGTAGGGGACAGGGGTTTTCGAACACTGAAGCTTTCTTT | TRBD1 | . | TRBJ1-1 | TRBV30 | 18
CASSPDRARGYTF | TGCGCCAGCAGCCCCGACAGGGCTCGGGGCTACACCTTC | TRBD1 | once | TRBJ1-2 | TRBV10-1 | 13
CASSYSAANNEQFF | TGTGCCAGCAGTTACTCGGCGGCCAACAATGAGCAGTTCTTC | . | once | TRBJ2-1 | TRBV6-6 | 14
CASSIGAVNTEAFF | TGTGCCAGTAGTATTGGGGCAGTGAACACTGAAGCTTTCTTT | . | . | TRBJ1-1 | TRBV19 | 14
CASSPGPGTRSETQYF | TGTGCCAGCAGCCCCGGTCCCGGGACTAGATCCGAGACCCAGTACTTC | TRBD2 | once | TRBJ2-5 | TRBV5-4 | 16
CASSLTDGSNQPQHF | TGTGCCAGCAGCTTAACGGACGGAAGCAATCAGCCCCAGCATTTT | . | . | TRBJ1-5 | TRBV7-8 | 15
CASSPGGYGYTF | TGTGCCAGCAGTCCCGGAGGCTATGGCTACACCTTC | . | . | TRBJ1-2 | TRBV27 | 12